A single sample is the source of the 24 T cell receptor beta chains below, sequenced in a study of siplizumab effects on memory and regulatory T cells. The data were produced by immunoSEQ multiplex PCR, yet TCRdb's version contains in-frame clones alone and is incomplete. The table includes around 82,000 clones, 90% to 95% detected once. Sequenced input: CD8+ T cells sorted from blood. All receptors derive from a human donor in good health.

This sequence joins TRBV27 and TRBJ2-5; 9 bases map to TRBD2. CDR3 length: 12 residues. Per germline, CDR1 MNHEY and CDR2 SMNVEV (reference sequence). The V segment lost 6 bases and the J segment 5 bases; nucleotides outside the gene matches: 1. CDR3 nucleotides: TGTGCCAGCAGGCGGGGGGGGGAGACCCAGTACTTC. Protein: CASRRGGETQYF.

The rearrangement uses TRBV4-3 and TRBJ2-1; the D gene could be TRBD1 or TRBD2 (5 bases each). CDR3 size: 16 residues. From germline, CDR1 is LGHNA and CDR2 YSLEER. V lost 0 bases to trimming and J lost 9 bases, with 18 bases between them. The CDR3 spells CASSQDKGPLGGEQFF. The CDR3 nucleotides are TGCGCCAGCAGCCAAGATAAGGGACCGCTAGGAGGTGAGCAGTTCTTC.

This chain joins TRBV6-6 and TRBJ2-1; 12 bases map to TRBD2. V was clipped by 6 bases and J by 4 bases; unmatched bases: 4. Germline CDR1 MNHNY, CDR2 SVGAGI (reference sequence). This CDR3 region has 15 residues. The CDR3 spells CASSHGTSGYNEQFF. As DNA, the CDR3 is TGTGCCAGCAGCCACGGGACTAGCGGGTACAATGAGCAGTTCTTC.

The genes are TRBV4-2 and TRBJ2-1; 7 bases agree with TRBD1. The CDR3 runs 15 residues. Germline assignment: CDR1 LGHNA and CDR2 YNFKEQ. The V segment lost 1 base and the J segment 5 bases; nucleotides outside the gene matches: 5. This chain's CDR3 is CASSQGRDSHNEQFF. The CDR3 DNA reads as TGTGCCAGCAGCCAAGGTCGGGACAGCCACAATGAGCAGTTCTTC.

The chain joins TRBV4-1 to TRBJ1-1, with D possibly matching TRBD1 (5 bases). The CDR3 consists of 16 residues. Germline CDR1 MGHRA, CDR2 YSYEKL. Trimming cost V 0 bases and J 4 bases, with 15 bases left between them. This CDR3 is CASSQDASWGRTEAFF. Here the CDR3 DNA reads TGCGCCAGCAGCCAAGATGCGTCTTGGGGACGCACTGAAGCTTTCTTT.

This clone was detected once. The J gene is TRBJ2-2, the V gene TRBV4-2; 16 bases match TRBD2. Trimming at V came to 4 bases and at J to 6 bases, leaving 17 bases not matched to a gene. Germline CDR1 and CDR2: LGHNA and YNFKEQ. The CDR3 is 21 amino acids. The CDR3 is CASSPVKAGTSGGAMAGELFF. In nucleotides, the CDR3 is TGTGCCAGCAGCCCCGTCAAAGCCGGGACTAGCGGGGGGGCCATGGCCGGGGAGCTGTTTTTT.

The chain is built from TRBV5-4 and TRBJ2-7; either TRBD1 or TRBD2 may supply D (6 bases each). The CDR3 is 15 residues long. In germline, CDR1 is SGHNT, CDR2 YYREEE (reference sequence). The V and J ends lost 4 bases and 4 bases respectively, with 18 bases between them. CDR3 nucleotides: TGTGCCAGCAGCACAGCGCAGGGGACTCAATACGAGCAGTACTTC. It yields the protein CASSTAQGTQYEQYF.

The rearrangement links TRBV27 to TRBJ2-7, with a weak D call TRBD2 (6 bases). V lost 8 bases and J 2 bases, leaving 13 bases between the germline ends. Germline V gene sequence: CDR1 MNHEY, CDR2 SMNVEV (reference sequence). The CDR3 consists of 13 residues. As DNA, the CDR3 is TGTGCCAGCTCGGAGGGAATCCCCTACGAGCAGTACTTC. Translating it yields CASSEGIPYEQYF.

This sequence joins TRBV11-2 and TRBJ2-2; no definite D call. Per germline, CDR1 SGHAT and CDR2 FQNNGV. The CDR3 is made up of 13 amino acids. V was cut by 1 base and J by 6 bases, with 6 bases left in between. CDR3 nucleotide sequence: TGTGCCAGCAGCTTAGTTGTGGCCGGGGAGCTGTTTTTT. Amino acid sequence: CASSLVVAGELFF. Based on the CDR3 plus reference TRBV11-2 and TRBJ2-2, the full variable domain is EAGVAQSPRYKIIEKRQSVAFWCNPISGHATLYWYQQILGQGPKLLIQFQNNGVVDDSQLPKDRFSAERLKGVDSTLKIQPAKLEDSAVYLCASSLVVAGELFFGEGSRLTVL.

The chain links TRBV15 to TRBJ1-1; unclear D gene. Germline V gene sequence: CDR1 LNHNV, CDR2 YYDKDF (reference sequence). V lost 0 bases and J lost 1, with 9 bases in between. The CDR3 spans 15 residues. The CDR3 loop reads CATSRELAPNTEAFF. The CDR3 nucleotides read TGTGCCACCAGCAGAGAGTTGGCACCGAACACTGAAGCTTTCTTT. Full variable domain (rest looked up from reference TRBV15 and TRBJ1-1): DAMVIQNPRYQVTQFGKPVTLSCSQTLNHNVMYWYQQKSSQAPKLLFHYYDKDFNNEADTPDNFQSRRPNTSFCFLDIRSPGLGDTAMYLCATSRELAPNTEAFFGQGTRLTVV.

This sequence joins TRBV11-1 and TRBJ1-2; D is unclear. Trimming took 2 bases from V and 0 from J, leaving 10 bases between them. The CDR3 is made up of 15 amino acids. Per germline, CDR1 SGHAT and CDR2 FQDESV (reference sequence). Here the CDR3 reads CASSLFPKANYGYTF. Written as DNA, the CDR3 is TGTGCCAGCAGCTTATTTCCTAAAGCTAACTATGGCTACACCTTC.

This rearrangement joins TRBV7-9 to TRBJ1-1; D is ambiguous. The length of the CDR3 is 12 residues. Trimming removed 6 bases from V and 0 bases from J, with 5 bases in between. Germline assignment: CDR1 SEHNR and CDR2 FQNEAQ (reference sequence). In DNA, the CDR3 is TGTGCCAGCAGGATTATGAACACTGAAGCTTTCTTT. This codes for CASRIMNTEAFF.

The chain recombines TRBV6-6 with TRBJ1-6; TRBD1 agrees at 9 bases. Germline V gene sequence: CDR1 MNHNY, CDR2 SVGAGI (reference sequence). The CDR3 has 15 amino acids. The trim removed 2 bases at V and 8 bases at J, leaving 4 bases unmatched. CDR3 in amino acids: CASSYLGQGYSPLHF. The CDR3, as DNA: TGTGCCAGCAGTTACCTGGGACAGGGATATTCACCCCTCCACTTT.

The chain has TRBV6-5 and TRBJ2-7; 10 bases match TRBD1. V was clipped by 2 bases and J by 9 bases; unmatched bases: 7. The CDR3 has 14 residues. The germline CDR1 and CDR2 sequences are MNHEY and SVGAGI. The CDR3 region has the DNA TGTGCCAGCAGTTACGCCGGGACAGGGGCAACGCAGTACTTC. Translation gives CASSYAGTGATQYF.

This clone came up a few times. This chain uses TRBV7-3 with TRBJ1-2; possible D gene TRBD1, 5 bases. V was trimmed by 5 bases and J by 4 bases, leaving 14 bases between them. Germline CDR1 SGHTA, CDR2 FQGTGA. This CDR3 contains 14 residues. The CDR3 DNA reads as TGTGCCAGCAGCCCGGACGTGGGGGGCTATGGCTACACCTTC. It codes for CASSPDVGGYGYTF.

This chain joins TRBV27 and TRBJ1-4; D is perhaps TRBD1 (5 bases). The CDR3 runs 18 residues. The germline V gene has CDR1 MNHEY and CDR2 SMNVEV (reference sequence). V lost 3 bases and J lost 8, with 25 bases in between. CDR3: CASSFSGTELTRLEKLFF. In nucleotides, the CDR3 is TGTGCCAGCAGTTTTTCCGGGACGGAACTTACTCGATTGGAAAAACTGTTTTTT. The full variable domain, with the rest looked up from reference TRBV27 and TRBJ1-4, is EAQVTQNPRYLITVTGKKLTVTCSQNMNHEYMSWYRQDPGLGLRQIYYSMNVEVTDKGDVPEGYKVSRKEKRNFPLILESPSPNQTSLYFCASSFSGTELTRLEKLFFGSGTQLSVL.

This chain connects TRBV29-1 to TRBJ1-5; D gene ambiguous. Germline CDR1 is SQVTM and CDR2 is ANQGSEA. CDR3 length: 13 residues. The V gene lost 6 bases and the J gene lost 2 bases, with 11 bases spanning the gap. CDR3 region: CSVGGGGNQPQHF. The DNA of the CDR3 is TGCAGCGTGGGCGGAGGCGGCAATCAGCCCCAGCATTTT.

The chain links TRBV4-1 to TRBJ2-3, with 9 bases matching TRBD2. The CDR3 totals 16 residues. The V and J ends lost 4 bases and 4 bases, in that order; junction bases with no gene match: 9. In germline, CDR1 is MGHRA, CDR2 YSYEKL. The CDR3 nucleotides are TGCGCCAGCAGCCTAACCGCGGGGGGGGAGGCAGATACGCAGTATTTT. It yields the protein CASSLTAGGEADTQYF.

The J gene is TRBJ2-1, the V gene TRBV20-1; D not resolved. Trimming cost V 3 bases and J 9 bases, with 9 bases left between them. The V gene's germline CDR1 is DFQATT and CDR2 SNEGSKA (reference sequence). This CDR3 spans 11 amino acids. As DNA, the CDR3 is TGCAGTGCTAGGTTCATAGTTGAGCAGTTCTTC. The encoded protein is CSARFIVEQFF.

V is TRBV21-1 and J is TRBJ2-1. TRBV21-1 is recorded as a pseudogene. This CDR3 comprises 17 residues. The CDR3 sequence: CASSNGPQLSSYNEQFF. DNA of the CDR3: TGTGCCAGCAGCAACGGGCCGCAGTTAAGCTCCTACAATGAGCAGTTCTTC.

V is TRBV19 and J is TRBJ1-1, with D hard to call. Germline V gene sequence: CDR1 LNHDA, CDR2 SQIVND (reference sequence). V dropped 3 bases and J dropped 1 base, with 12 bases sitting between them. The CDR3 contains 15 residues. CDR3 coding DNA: TGTGCCAGTAGTATTTCTTCGGATCCGAACACTGAAGCTTTCTTT. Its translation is CASSISSDPNTEAFF.

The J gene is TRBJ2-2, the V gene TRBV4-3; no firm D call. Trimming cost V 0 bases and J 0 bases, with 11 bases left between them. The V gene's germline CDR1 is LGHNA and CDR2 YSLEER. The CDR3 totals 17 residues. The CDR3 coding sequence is TGCGCCAGCAGCCAAGATTTTTATCGATCGAACACCGGGGAGCTGTTTTTT. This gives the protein CASSQDFYRSNTGELFF.

As DNA, the CDR3 is TGTGCCAGCAGCAAATCGTGCTGCGGGATTATGAACACTGAAGCTTTCTTT. Its translation is CASSKSCCGIMNTEAFF. The rearrangement joins TRBV21-1 to TRBJ1-1. TRBV21-1 is noted as a pseudogene. The CDR3 has 17 amino acids.

CDR3 DNA sequence: TGTGCCAGTAGTATGTCCGGGAACTACAATGAGCAGTTCTTC. This encodes CASSMSGNYNEQFF. V and J are TRBV19 and TRBJ2-1; TRBD2 is a possible D gene (5 bases). This CDR3 is built from 14 residues. V lost 3 bases, J lost 3 bases, and 9 bases lay in between. The germline V gene has CDR1 LNHDA and CDR2 SQIVND (reference sequence). The full variable domain, completed using reference TRBV19 and TRBJ2-1, is DGGITQSPKYLFRKEGQNVTLSCEQNLNHDAMYWYRQDPGQGLRLIYYSQIVNDFQKGDIAEGYSVSREKKESFPLTVTSAQKNPTAFYLCASSMSGNYNEQFFGPGTRLTVL.